A single sample is the source of the 4 T cell receptor beta chains below, sequenced in a study of cytomegalovirus exposure and HLA in healthy donors. Amplification used 60 Vbeta primers and 13 Jbeta primers. Assay: immunoSEQ multiplex PCR; the TCRdb copy retains only in-frame clones and omits some. This table holds 130,000 to 150,000 clones, around 80% found once. Sequencing was carried out using PBMCs. The receptor set was obtained from a woman in her 30s in good health and CMV-seronegative.

The chain joins TRBV7-9 to TRBJ2-5, with 9 bases lining up with TRBD2. V dropped 5 bases and J dropped 2; count of bases not matched to a gene: 12. This CDR3 contains 17 residues. The germline CDR1 and CDR2 sequences are SEHNR and FQNEAQ (reference sequence). Here the CDR3 DNA reads TGTGCCAGCAGCCCCCCTGGGCGACTAGCGGTTCAAGAGACCCAGTACTTC. Its protein product is CASSPPGRLAVQETQYF.

The chain carries TRBV7-9 and TRBJ1-3; D possibly corresponds to TRBD1 (5 bases). V gave up 5 bases and J gave up 8 bases, with 16 bases separating them. Germline CDR1 and CDR2: SEHNR and FQNEAQ (reference sequence). The CDR3 runs 14 residues. This CDR3 is CASSATQGVDTIYF. The CDR3 nucleotides read TGTGCCAGCAGCGCAACTCAGGGCGTGGACACCATATATTTT.

The gene calls are TRBV2 and TRBJ2-5, with 15 nucleotides matching TRBD2. The V gene end was trimmed by 2 bases and the J gene end by 4 bases; junction bases not matched to a gene: 8. The CDR3 runs 18 residues. CDR1 is SNHLY and CDR2 is FYNNEI in the germline V gene. The CDR3 sequence: CASSELRTSGREGETQYF. The CDR3 nucleotides read TGTGCCAGCAGTGAACTTAGGACTAGCGGGAGGGAGGGAGAGACCCAGTACTTC.

The genes are TRBV19 and TRBJ2-5, with a tentative D call TRBD1 (6 bases). CDR1 is LNHDA and CDR2 is SQIVND in the germline V gene (reference sequence). This CDR3 comprises 14 residues. Trimming stripped 4 bases from V and 1 base from J, with 10 bases between. This CDR3 is CASSNLGGQETQYF. The DNA of the CDR3 is TGTGCCAGTAGTAACCTAGGGGGCCAAGAGACCCAGTACTTC.